A single sample is the source of the 17 T cell receptor beta chains below, sequenced in a study of shared clonotypes between healthy human individuals. Sequencing was performed with immunoSEQ multiplex PCR; in TCRdb, only in-frame clones are kept and a portion is missing. The table lists over a million clones, around 75% of them singletons. Sequenced: memory CD4+ T cells sorted from blood. Described subset: CD45RA-negative fraction. These receptors were taken from a man aged 18 to 30 in good health.

The genes are TRBV28 and TRBJ1-1, with TRBD1 matching 7 bases. With V trimmed by 2 bases and J by 7 bases, 10 bases remained unmatched. This CDR3 comprises 15 residues. From germline, CDR1 is MDHEN and CDR2 SYDVKM. CDR3 region: CASSLDLTGLFEAFF. The CDR3 nucleotides read TGTGCCAGCAGTTTAGATTTGACAGGGCTCTTTGAAGCTTTCTTT.

The V call is TRBV4-3, the J call TRBJ1-4; no firm D call. Germline V lookup: CDR1 LGHNA, CDR2 YSLEER. The CDR3 is 15 residues long. Trimming removed 4 bases from V and 6 bases from J, with 15 bases in between. CDR3 residues: CASSRNALMDEKLFF. CDR3 in DNA: TGCGCCAGCAGCCGCAATGCGCTAATGGATGAAAAACTGTTTTTT.

Only one count was recorded for this clone. This rearrangement joins TRBV4-2 to TRBJ2-5, with TRBD1 as a possible D gene (6 bases). The CDR3 length is 15 residues. The germline gives CDR1 LGHNA, CDR2 YNFKEQ. V lost 0 bases and J 7 bases, leaving 15 bases between the germline ends. The CDR3 region is CASSQDPAGERTQYF. The CDR3 DNA reads as TGTGCCAGCAGCCAAGACCCCGCAGGGGAGAGGACCCAGTACTTC.

The gene calls are TRBV27 and TRBJ2-3; 11 nucleotides agree with TRBD1. The CDR3 contains 17 residues. Germline assignment: CDR1 MNHEY and CDR2 SMNVEV (reference sequence). The V segment lost 0 bases and the J segment 1 base; nucleotides outside the gene matches: 3. For the CDR3, the DNA is TGTGCCAGCAGTTTATCTGGACAGGGGGCCCGCACAGATACGCAGTATTTT. Translating it yields CASSLSGQGARTDTQYF.

The J gene is TRBJ2-7, the V gene TRBV27, with 7 bases identical to TRBD1. The ends lost 4 bases at V and 6 bases at J; junction bases unmatched: 12. The length of the CDR3 is 15 residues. Germline V lookup: CDR1 MNHEY, CDR2 SMNVEV (reference sequence). The CDR3 region is CASSSTGHRGSEQYF. As DNA, the CDR3 is TGTGCCAGCAGTTCCACCGGCCACAGGGGTTCCGAGCAGTACTTC.

This clone turned up a few times. The CDR3 DNA sequence: TGTGCCAGCAGTAGCGCTAGCGGGAGTAGCGAGCAGTACTTC. Protein: CASSSASGSSEQYF. This chain links TRBV6-6 with TRBJ2-7; 10 bases fit TRBD2. CDR1 is MNHNY, CDR2 SVGAGI, per germline (reference sequence). The CDR3 is made up of 14 amino acids. V lost 5 bases, J lost 6 bases, and 7 bases stayed unmatched.

The V call is TRBV5-1, the J call TRBJ1-4, with D maybe TRBD1 (6 bases). CDR1 is SGHRS and CDR2 is YFSETQ in the germline V gene. V lost 1 base to trimming and J lost 7 bases, with 11 bases between them. The CDR3 loop spans 14 amino acids. CDR3 loop: CASSLTGGSEKLFF. Written as DNA, the CDR3 is TGCGCCAGCAGCTTGACGGGGGGCAGTGAAAAACTGTTTTTT.

The chain carries TRBV19 and TRBJ1-6, with 9 bases that match TRBD1. Germline assignment: CDR1 LNHDA and CDR2 SQIVND (reference sequence). The CDR3 is made up of 14 amino acids. Trimming cost V 5 bases and J 8 bases; bases outside gene matches: 4. CDR3 coding DNA: TGTGCCAGTAGTGTGGACAGGGGAGATTCACCCCTCCACTTT. It is translated as CASSVDRGDSPLHF.

The chain links TRBV5-1 to TRBJ2-7; D is uncertain. The CDR3 is made up of 14 amino acids. The V gene's germline CDR1 is SGHRS and CDR2 YFSETQ. Trimming took 5 bases from V and 5 from J, leaving 17 bases between them. The CDR3 nucleotides are TGCGCCAGCAGAAAAAGGCAGATGCTTGACGAGCAGTACTTC. This translates into CASRKRQMLDEQYF.

The chain carries TRBV7-9 and TRBJ2-5, with TRBD1 as a possible D gene (8 bases). Germline V gives CDR1 SEHNR, CDR2 FQNEAQ (reference sequence). There are 14 residues in the CDR3. V was trimmed by 5 bases and J by 5 bases, leaving 15 bases between them. The CDR3 nucleotides read TGTGCCAGCAGCATAGGACAGGGAGGGGAGACCCAGTACTTC. It encodes CASSIGQGGETQYF.

The chain employs TRBV28 and TRBJ2-7; D possibly matches TRBD1 or TRBD2 (5 bases each). Germline CDR1 reads MDHEN; CDR2 reads SYDVKM. The CDR3 is 18 amino acids. V was shortened by 5 bases and J by 3 bases, with 26 bases between the two germline ends. CDR3 loop: CASSRGNPLAGARYEQYF. The CDR3 region has the DNA TGTGCCAGCAGTCGTGGCAACCCGCTCGCCGGGGCCCGCTACGAGCAGTACTTC.

The genes are TRBV7-9 and TRBJ2-7; no reliable D call. Looked up from germline, CDR1 is SEHNR and CDR2 is FQNEAQ (reference sequence). This CDR3 comprises 12 residues. The V end was cut by 3 bases, the J end by 7 bases, with 10 bases between. As DNA, the CDR3 is TGTGCCAGCAGCTTGGTCCTGGAAGAGCAGTACTTC. This translates into CASSLVLEEQYF. The full variable domain, completed using reference TRBV7-9 and TRBJ2-7, is DTGVSQNPRHKITKRGQNVTFRCDPISEHNRLYWYRQTLGQGPEFLTYFQNEAQLEKSRLLSDRFSAERPKGSFSTLEIQRTEQGDSAMYLCASSLVLEEQYFGPGTRLTVT.

This clone was seen only once. The junction departs from germline at one end; a sequencing error may be responsible. The V gene is TRBV7-7, the J gene TRBJ2-5; TRBD2 agrees at 13 bases. CDR3 size: 17 residues. The germline gives CDR1 SSHAT, CDR2 FNYEAQ (reference sequence). CDR3 nucleotide sequence: TGTGCTAGCAGCTCGACTAGCGGGGGGCCCCATAAAGAGACCCAGTACTTC. It specifies CASSSTSGGPHKETQYF.

The rearrangement links TRBV6-6 to TRBJ2-1; D is perhaps TRBD1 (5 bases). The CDR3 is 14 amino acids. Germline lookup yields CDR1 MNHNY and CDR2 SVGAGI (reference sequence). The V end lost 0 bases, the J end lost 6 bases, and 9 bases lay between the germline ends. The chain's CDR3 is CASSYSTGSNEQFF. In DNA, the CDR3 is TGTGCCAGCAGTTACTCAACAGGATCCAATGAGCAGTTCTTC.

The genes are TRBV4-1 and TRBJ2-2, with D perhaps matching TRBD1 or TRBD2 (6 bases each). The ends were cut back, 4 bases at V and 6 bases at J, with 12 bases in the middle. CDR3 length equals 14 residues. CDR1 and CDR2 from the germline V gene are MGHRA and YSYEKL. The CDR3 bases are TGCGCCAGCAGCCGATTGGGGGGCTCCGGGGAGCTGTTTTTT. Translation gives CASSRLGGSGELFF.

This chain uses TRBV6-5 with TRBJ1-5; 7 nucleotides line up with TRBD1. The junction had 5 bases not matched to a gene; V was cut back by 2 bases and J by 4 bases. This CDR3 has 15 amino acids. From germline, CDR1 is MNHEY and CDR2 SVGAGI. The DNA for the CDR3 is TGTGCCAGCAGTTACGCAGGGGGTCTTAATCAGCCCCAGCATTTT. Amino acids: CASSYAGGLNQPQHF.

V and J are TRBV4-3 and TRBJ1-2; TRBD1 agrees at 9 bases. The CDR3 sequence is 13 residues long. Unmatched junction bases numbered 5, after V lost 4 bases and J lost 8 bases. CDR1 and CDR2 (germline): LGHNA, YSLEER. CDR3: CASSRDRAQGYTF. CDR3 sequence (DNA): TGCGCCAGCAGCCGGGACAGGGCACAAGGCTACACCTTC.